Listed below are T cell receptor beta chains from one sample, sequenced in a study of blood T cell repertoires in COVID-19. Here immunoSEQ multiplex PCR was the method, and the copy in TCRdb shows in-frame clones only, minus some. The profile covers roughly 220,000 clones, with roughly 85% appearing a single time and 3.5% to 4.5% taken by the ten largest. Source material: PBMCs or T cells enriched from blood (not recorded which). The source is a woman in her thirties or forties with acute COVID-19. CDR3s include the opening cysteine and the closing phenylalanine or tryptophan. The D gene is left open where the match is weak. Part of the rows lack a size; the others show once, few, many or a class for expanded clones.

D gene,J gene,clone size,V gene,CDR3 protein,CDR3 DNA
.,TRBJ1-5,.,TRBV10-3,CAINSDANQPQHF,TGTGCCATCAATAGCGATGCCAATCAGCCCCAGCATTTT
TRBD1,TRBJ1-3,.,TRBV5-5,CASSLHWDRGPGNTIYF,TGTGCCAGCAGCTTGCATTGGGACAGGGGGCCTGGAAACACCATATATTTT
TRBD1,TRBJ1-5,.,TRBV12-5,CASGIQGALNQPQHF,TGTGCTAGTGGGATACAGGGGGCTTTGAATCAGCCCCAGCATTTT
.,TRBJ1-5,once,TRBV4-1,CASSQGPGLSNQPQHF,TGCGCCAGCAGCCAAGGGCCAGGGTTATCGAATCAGCCCCAGCATTTT
.,TRBJ1-2,.,TRBV2,CASSVVLGVSGYTF,TGTGCCAGCAGTGTAGTTTTAGGAGTTTCTGGCTACACCTTC
.,TRBJ2-3,few,TRBV3-1/TRBV3-2,CASSPNTDTQYF,TGTGCCAGCAGCCCTAACACAGATACGCAGTATTTT
TRBD1,TRBJ1-5,once,TRBV28,CASTRDSSNQPQHF,TGTGCCAGCACCCGGGACAGTAGCAATCAGCCCCAGCATTTT
TRBD1,TRBJ2-7,.,TRBV6-5,CASSYSGTGSYEQYF,TGTGCCAGCAGTTACTCCGGGACAGGGTCTTACGAGCAGTACTTC
.,TRBJ1-5,.,TRBV19,CASRPRSPSASSNQPQHF,TGTGCCAGTAGGCCCCGGAGTCCCTCAGCCTCTAGCAATCAGCCCCAGCATTTT
.,TRBJ1-5,.,TRBV28,CASSPMGHSNQPQHF,TGTGCCAGCAGCCCAATGGGACATAGCAATCAGCCCCAGCATTTT
TRBD2,TRBJ2-1,.,TRBV7-8,CASSLVSGGRAYNEQFF,TGTGCCAGCAGCTTAGTCTCTGGCGGGAGGGCCTACAATGAGCAGTTCTTC
.,TRBJ1-2,.,TRBV12-3/TRBV12-4,CARGRGTYGYTF,TGTGCCAGGGGGCGGGGGACCTATGGCTACACCTTC
TRBD2,TRBJ2-1,.,TRBV18,CASSPSGVVNEQFF,TGTGCCAGCTCACCGAGCGGGGTTGTGAATGAGCAGTTCTTC
TRBD1,TRBJ2-7,.,TRBV2,CASSRTGTEGLEQYF,TGTGCCAGCAGTAGGACCGGGACAGAGGGCTTGGAGCAGTACTTC
.,TRBJ1-6,few,TRBV11-3,CASSPGQTYSPLHF,TGTGCCAGCAGCCCCGGACAGACCTATTCACCCCTCCACTTT
TRBD2,TRBJ2-2,.,TRBV28,CASSLPSSLAGGPGELFF,TGTGCCAGCAGTTTACCATCGTCACTAGCGGGAGGGCCCGGGGAGCTGTTTTTT
.,TRBJ2-5,.,TRBV29-1,CTGASGETQYF,TGCACTGGGGCTAGTGGGGAGACCCAGTACTTC
.,TRBJ2-3,.,TRBV28,CASSFTGSTDTQYF,TGTGCCAGCAGTTTTACAGGGTCCACAGATACGCAGTATTTT
.,TRBJ2-1,.,TRBV4-2,CASSRGAGEQFF,TGTGCCAGCAGCCGGGGAGCTGGTGAGCAGTTCTTC
TRBD2,TRBJ2-3,.,TRBV28,CASSLRETQYF,TGTGCCAGCAGTTTGCGGGAGACGCAGTATTTT
TRBD2,TRBJ2-1,.,TRBV4-3,CASSALPGTSGSRASGEQFF,TGCGCCAGCAGCGCACTCCCCGGGACTAGCGGGAGCCGGGCCTCGGGTGAGCAGTTCTTC
TRBD1,TRBJ1-6,.,TRBV18,CASSLGTGDHSPLHF,TGTGCCAGCTCACTCGGGACAGGGGATCATTCACCCCTCCACTTT
.,TRBJ2-3,.,TRBV7-9,CASSLRLGLTDTQYF,TGTGCCAGCAGCTTGCGGCTAGGCTTGACAGATACGCAGTATTTT
TRBD1,TRBJ2-7,few,TRBV10-2,CASSDSTGAYEQYF,TGCGCCAGCAGTGACTCCACAGGGGCCTACGAGCAGTACTTC
TRBD1,TRBJ2-7,.,TRBV5-1,CASSLDRGGNEQYF,TGCGCCAGCAGCTTAGACAGGGGCGGGAACGAGCAGTACTTC
TRBD2,TRBJ2-7,.,TRBV5-1,CASSLSSGPSYEQYF,TGCGCCAGCAGTCTATCTAGCGGGCCGTCCTACGAGCAGTACTTC
.,TRBJ1-1,.,TRBV28,CASTENTEAFF,TGTGCCTCGACAGAGAACACTGAAGCTTTCTTT
.,TRBJ2-2,.,TRBV6-2/TRBV6-3,CASSYQGRRTGELFF,TGTGCCAGCAGTTATCAGGGAAGGAGAACCGGGGAGCTGTTTTTT
.,TRBJ2-7,.,TRBV28,CASNPRRATYEQYF,TGTGCCAGCAACCCTCGGAGGGCCACCTACGAGCAGTACTTC
TRBD2,TRBJ2-2,.,TRBV29-1,CSVRTSGSGTGELFF,TGCAGCGTCCGGACTAGCGGGAGTGGGACCGGGGAGCTGTTTTTT
TRBD1,TRBJ2-7,.,TRBV3-1/TRBV3-2,CASSQGSTGTGDSYEQYF,TGTGCCAGCAGCCAAGGAAGTACCGGGACAGGGGACTCCTACGAGCAGTACTTC
TRBD2,TRBJ2-5,.,TRBV7-2,CASSPQTSGRAGETQYF,TGTGCCAGCAGCCCCCAGACTAGCGGGAGGGCCGGAGAGACCCAGTACTTC
TRBD2,TRBJ2-1,.,TRBV5-4,CASSLGGDRINNEQFF,TGTGCCAGCAGCCTGGGGGGGGATCGAATAAACAATGAGCAGTTCTTC
.,TRBJ2-6,.,TRBV9,CASSSGEGSGANVLTF,TGTGCCAGCAGCTCGGGAGAGGGGTCTGGGGCCAACGTCCTGACTTTC
.,TRBJ2-7,.,TRBV4-3,CASSQEGPGRVNEQYF,TGCGCCAGCAGCCAAGAGGGGCCAGGTCGGGTAAACGAGCAGTACTTC
.,TRBJ1-1,once,TRBV30,CAWSVPGYYGVNTEAFF,TGTGCCTGGAGTGTGCCAGGGTATTATGGCGTGAACACTGAAGCTTTCTTT
.,TRBJ1-1,once,TRBV7-3,CASSAQKNTEAFF,TGTGCCAGCAGCGCCCAGAAAAACACTGAAGCTTTCTTT
.,TRBJ2-1,.,TRBV7-9,CASSLVGGHLDEQFF,TGTGCCAGCAGCCTCGTGGGGGGTCACTTGGATGAGCAGTTCTTC
TRBD1,TRBJ2-1,.,TRBV10-3,CATLRDRAYNEQFF,TGTGCCACCCTCCGGGACAGGGCCTACAATGAGCAGTTCTTC
.,TRBJ2-7,.,TRBV12-5,CASGFSVLSYEQYF,TGTGCTAGTGGTTTCTCGGTATTGTCCTACGAGCAGTACTTC
.,TRBJ1-5,.,TRBV4-1,CASSQTDRGNQPQHF,TGCGCCAGCAGCCAAACCGACAGAGGCAATCAGCCCCAGCATTTT
.,TRBJ1-3,.,TRBV18,CASSSIADSGNTIYF,TGTGCCAGCTCGTCCATAGCCGACTCTGGAAACACCATATATTTT
.,TRBJ2-7,few,TRBV4-3,CASSQAAGVGYEQYF,TGCGCCAGCAGCCAAGCCGCAGGGGTAGGCTACGAGCAGTACTTC
TRBD2,TRBJ2-3,.,TRBV2,CASMGTSPIAGDTQYF,TGTGCCAGCATGGGGACTAGCCCTATAGCTGGAGATACGCAGTATTTT
TRBD1,TRBJ2-7,.,TRBV4-1,CASSPIRTGLYEQYF,TGCGCCAGCAGCCCTATCCGGACAGGGCTCTACGAGCAGTACTTC
TRBD1,TRBJ1-6,.,TRBV5-6,CASSLTRQGSPLHF,TGTGCCAGCAGCTTGACCAGACAGGGCTCACCCCTCCACTTT
.,TRBJ1-5,once,TRBV29-1,CSVAEDTSNQPQHF,TGCAGCGTTGCTGAGGACACTAGCAATCAGCCCCAGCATTTT
.,TRBJ2-1,.,TRBV18,CASSPLGPGEQFF,TGTGCCAGCTCACCCCTGGGGCCGGGTGAGCAGTTCTTC
.,TRBJ1-2,.,TRBV19,CASNPDRIVYGYTF,TGTGCCAGTAACCCAGACAGAATCGTCTATGGCTACACCTTC
TRBD2,TRBJ2-1,once,TRBV6-8,CASSYSLRGLAGFEQFF,TGTGCCAGCAGTTACTCGCTAAGAGGACTAGCGGGATTTGAGCAGTTCTTC
.,TRBJ2-7,.,TRBV2,CASSDRAYEQYF,TGTGCCAGCAGTGACCGGGCCTACGAGCAGTACTTC
.,TRBJ2-1,.,TRBV18,CASSPRPVAGSNNEQFF,TGTGCCAGCTCACCGCGCCCCGTGGCAGGCTCCAACAATGAGCAGTTCTTC
TRBD1,TRBJ1-5,.,TRBV19,CASSPTLNRGDQPQHF,TGTGCCAGTAGTCCCACCCTCAACAGGGGCGATCAGCCCCAGCATTTT
.,TRBJ2-7,.,TRBV15,CATSRSTGTRDPYEQYF,TGTGCCACCAGCAGGAGTACCGGGACTCGGGATCCCTACGAGCAGTACTTC
.,TRBJ2-3,.,TRBV27,CASRPDSSFREQYF,TGTGCCAGCAGGCCGGACTCCTCGTTTCGAGAGCAGTATTTT
.,TRBJ2-7,.,TRBV10-1,CASSEKYSSSYEQYF,TGCGCCAGCAGTGAGAAGTACAGTTCCTCCTACGAGCAGTACTTC
.,TRBJ1-6,.,TRBV7-8,CASSLRRGGNNSPLHF,TGTGCCAGCAGCTTAAGGCGGGGAGGAAATAATTCACCCCTCCACTTT
TRBD2,TRBJ2-7,.,TRBV7-8,CASSLTGLAGLRSEQYF,TGTGCCAGCAGCTTAACGGGACTAGCGGGATTGAGAAGCGAGCAGTACTTC
.,TRBJ2-7,.,TRBV10-3,CAISESVVYEQYF,TGTGCCATCAGTGAGTCTGTAGTCTACGAGCAGTACTTC
TRBD1,TRBJ2-4,.,TRBV13,CASSPRTGTAKNIQYF,TGTGCCAGCAGCCCGCGGACAGGGACGGCCAAAAACATTCAGTACTTC